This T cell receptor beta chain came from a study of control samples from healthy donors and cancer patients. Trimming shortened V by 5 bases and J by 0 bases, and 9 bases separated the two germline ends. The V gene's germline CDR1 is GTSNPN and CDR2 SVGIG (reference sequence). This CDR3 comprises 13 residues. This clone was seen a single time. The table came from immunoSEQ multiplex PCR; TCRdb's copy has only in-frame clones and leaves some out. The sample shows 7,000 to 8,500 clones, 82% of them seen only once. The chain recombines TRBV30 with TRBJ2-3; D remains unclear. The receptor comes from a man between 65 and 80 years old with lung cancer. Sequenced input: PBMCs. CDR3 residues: CAWRVGSTDTQYF. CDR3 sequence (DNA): TGTGCCTGGCGGGTTGGTAGCACAGATACGCAGTATTTT.